This entry features one T cell receptor beta chain sequence. The antigen remains unidentified. Aged about 6 to 90, donors were systemically healthy Caucasians from Russia. No fewer than 6 micrograms of total RNA were isolated from every sample. A second roughly 6 to 11 cycle PCR used barcoded and J-beta primers. Tags on each cDNA molecule came from a template-switch adaptor with 12 random nucleotides. TCRdb reprocessed the 5' RACE reads via MiXCR and lists one record per CDR3 protein. The repertoire holds about 1.8 million distinct CDR3 sequences, with roughly 52% as singletons. Trimming stripped 0 bases from V and 0 bases from J, with 9 bases between. CDR1 is MGHRA, CDR2 YSYEKL, per germline. The CDR3 covers 16 residues. This specimen comes from a study of blood T cells in healthy people across ages. General study results and limits: PBMCs were not sorted, which prevented a conclusive comparison of naive versus antigen-experienced cells.

This sequence joins TRBV4-1 and TRBJ1-5, with no clear D. This TCR came from a middle-aged woman in good health. The sample consisted of blood. The CDR3 here is CASSQEHTFSNQPQHF. CDR3 DNA sequence: TGCGCCAGCAGCCAAGAGCATACCTTTAGCAATCAGCCCCAGCATTTT.